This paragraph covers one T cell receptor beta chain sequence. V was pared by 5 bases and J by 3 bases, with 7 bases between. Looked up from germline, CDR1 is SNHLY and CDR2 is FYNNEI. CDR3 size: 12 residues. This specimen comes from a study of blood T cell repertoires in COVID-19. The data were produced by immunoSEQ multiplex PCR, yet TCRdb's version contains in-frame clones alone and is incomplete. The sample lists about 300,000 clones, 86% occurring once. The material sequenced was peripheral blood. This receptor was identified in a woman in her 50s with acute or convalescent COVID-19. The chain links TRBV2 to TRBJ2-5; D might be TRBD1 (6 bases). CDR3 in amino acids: CASSRTEETQYF. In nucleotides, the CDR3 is TGTGCCAGCAGTCGGACAGAAGAGACCCAGTACTTC.